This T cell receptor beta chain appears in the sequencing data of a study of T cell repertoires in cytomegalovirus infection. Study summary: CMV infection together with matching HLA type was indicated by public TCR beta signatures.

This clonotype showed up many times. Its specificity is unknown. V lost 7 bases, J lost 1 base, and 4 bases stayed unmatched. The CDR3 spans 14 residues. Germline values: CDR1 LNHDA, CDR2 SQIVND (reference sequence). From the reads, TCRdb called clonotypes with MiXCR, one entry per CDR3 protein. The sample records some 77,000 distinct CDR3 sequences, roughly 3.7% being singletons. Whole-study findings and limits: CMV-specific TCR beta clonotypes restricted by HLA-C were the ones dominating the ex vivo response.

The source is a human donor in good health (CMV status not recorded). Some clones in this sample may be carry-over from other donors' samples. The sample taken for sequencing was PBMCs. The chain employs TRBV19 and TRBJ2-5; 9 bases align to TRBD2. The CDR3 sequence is CASNSGGFQETQYF. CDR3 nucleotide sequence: TGTGCCAGTAATAGCGGGGGATTCCAAGAGACCCAGTACTTC.